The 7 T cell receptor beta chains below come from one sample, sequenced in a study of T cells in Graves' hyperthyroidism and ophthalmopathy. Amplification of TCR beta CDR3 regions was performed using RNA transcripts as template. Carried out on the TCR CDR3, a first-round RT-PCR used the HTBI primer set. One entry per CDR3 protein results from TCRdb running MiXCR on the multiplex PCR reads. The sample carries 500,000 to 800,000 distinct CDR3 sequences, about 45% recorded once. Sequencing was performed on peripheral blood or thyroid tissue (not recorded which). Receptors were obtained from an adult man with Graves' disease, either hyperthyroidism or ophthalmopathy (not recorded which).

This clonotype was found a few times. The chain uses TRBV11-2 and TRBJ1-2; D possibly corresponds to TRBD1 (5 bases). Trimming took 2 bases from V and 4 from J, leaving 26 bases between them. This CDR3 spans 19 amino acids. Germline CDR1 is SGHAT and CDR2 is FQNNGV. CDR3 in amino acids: CASSLSPGNLPNFGYGYTF. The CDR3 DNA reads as TGTGCCAGCAGCTTATCTCCAGGGAACCTTCCGAATTTCGGCTATGGCTACACCTTC. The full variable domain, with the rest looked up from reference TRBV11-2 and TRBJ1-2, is EAGVAQSPRYKIIEKRQSVAFWCNPISGHATLYWYQQILGQGPKLLIQFQNNGVVDDSQLPKDRFSAERLKGVDSTLKIQPAKLEDSAVYLCASSLSPGNLPNFGYGYTFGSGTRLTVV.

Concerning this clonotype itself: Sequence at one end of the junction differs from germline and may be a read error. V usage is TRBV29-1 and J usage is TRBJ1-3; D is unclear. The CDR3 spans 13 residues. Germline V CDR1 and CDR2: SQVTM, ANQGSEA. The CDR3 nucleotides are TGCAGCGTTGCAAGTTTTTCTGGAAACACCGTATATTTT. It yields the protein CSVASFSGNTVYF.

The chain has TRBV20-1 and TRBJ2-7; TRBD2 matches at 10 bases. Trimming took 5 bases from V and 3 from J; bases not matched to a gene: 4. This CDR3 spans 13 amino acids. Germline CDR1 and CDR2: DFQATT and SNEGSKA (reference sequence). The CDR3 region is CSAGASGGYEQYF. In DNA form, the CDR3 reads TGCAGTGCTGGGGCTAGCGGGGGCTACGAGCAGTACTTC.

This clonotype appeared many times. The CDR3 spells CASSSADSPLHF. CDR3 sequence (DNA): TGTGCCAGCAGCTCAGCGGATTCACCCCTCCACTTT. The chain carries TRBV7-9 and TRBJ1-6; D is unresolved. V lost 4 bases and J 8 bases, leaving 6 bases between the germline ends. This CDR3 comprises 12 residues. Germline V lookup: CDR1 SEHNR, CDR2 FQNEAQ (reference sequence).

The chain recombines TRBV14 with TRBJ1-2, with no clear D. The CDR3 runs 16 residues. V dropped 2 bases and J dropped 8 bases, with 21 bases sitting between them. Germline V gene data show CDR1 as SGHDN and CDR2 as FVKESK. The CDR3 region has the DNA TGTGCCAGCAGCCAATACCGCCTGCGTCTCCTGGGGGGCTACACCTTC. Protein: CASSQYRLRLLGGYTF. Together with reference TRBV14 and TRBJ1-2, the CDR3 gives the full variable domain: EAGVTQFPSHSVIEKGQTVTLRCDPISGHDNLYWYRRVMGKEIKFLLHFVKESKQDESGMPNNRFLAERTGGTYSTLKVQPAELEDSGVYFCASSQYRLRLLGGYTFGSGTRLTVV.

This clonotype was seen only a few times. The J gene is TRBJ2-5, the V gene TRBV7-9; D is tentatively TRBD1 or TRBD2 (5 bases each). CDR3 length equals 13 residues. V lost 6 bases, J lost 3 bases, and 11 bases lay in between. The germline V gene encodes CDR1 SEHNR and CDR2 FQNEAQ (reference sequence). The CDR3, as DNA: TGTGCCAGCAGGCTGGTGGGGGAAGAGACCCAGTACTTC. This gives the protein CASRLVGEETQYF.

This chain's CDR3 is CASSDGLARDYEQYF. The CDR3 DNA sequence: TGTGCCAGCAGCGACGGACTAGCGAGAGACTACGAGCAGTACTTC. This chain connects TRBV7-2 to TRBJ2-7, with 9 positions matching TRBD2. The CDR3 has 15 residues. V lost 5 bases and J lost 3; bases outside the gene matches: 8. CDR1 SGHTA and CDR2 FQGNSA come from the germline V gene.